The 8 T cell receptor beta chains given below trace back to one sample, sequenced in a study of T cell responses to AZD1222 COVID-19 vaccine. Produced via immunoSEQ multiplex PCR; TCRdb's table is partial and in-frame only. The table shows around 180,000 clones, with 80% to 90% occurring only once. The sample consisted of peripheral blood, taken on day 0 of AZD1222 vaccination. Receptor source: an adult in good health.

In DNA, the CDR3 is TGTGCCAGCAGCGTAGGATCAGGGGGGCATTCACCCCTCCACTTT. The encoded protein is CASSVGSGGHSPLHF. V gene TRBV9 combines with J gene TRBJ1-6, with 7 bases that match TRBD1. After removal of 0 bases from V and 8 bases from J, the junction contained 5 bases not matched to a gene. The CDR3 has 15 residues. Germline values: CDR1 SGDLS, CDR2 YYNGEE.

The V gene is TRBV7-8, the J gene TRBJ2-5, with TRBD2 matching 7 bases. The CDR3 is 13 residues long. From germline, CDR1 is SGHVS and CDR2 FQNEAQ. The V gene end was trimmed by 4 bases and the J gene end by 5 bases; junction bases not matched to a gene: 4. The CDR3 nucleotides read TGTGCCAGCAGCTCGGGGGGACCGGAGACCCAGTACTTC. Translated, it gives CASSSGGPETQYF. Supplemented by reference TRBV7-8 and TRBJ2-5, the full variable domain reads GAGVSQSPRYKVAKRGQDVALRCDPISGHVSLFWYQQALGQGPEFLTYFQNEAQLDKSGLPSDRFFAERPEGSVSTLKIQRTQQEDSAVYLCASSSGGPETQYFGPGTRLLVL.

The CDR3 nucleotides read TGTGCCAGCAGCTTAGAACAGGGATCAGCTCAGCCCCAGCATTTT. Encoded protein: CASSLEQGSAQPQHF. This chain uses TRBV7-6 with TRBJ1-5; D is perhaps TRBD1 (6 bases). The CDR3 length is 15 residues. Deletions cut 1 base from V and 6 bases from J, with 13 bases between. CDR1 and CDR2 (germline): SGHVS, FNYEAQ.

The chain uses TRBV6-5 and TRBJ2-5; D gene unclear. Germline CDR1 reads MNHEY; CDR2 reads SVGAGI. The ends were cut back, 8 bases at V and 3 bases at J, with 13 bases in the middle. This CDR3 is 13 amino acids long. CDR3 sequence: CASLLWPEETQYF. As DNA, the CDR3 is TGTGCCAGCCTTTTGTGGCCGGAAGAGACCCAGTACTTC.

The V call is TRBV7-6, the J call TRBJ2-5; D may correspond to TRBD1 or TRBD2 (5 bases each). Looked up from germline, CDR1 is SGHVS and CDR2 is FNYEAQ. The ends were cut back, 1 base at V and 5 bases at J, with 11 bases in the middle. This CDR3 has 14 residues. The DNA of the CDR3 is TGTGCCAGCAGCTTAGTCGGGGCCTCGGAGACCCAGTACTTC. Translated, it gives CASSLVGASETQYF. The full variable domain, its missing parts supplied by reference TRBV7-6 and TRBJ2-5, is GAGVSQSPRYKVTKRGQDVALRCDPISGHVSLYWYRQALGQGPEFLTYFNYEAQQDKSGLPNDRFSAERPEGSISTLTIQRTEQRDSAMYRCASSLVGASETQYFGPGTRLLVL.

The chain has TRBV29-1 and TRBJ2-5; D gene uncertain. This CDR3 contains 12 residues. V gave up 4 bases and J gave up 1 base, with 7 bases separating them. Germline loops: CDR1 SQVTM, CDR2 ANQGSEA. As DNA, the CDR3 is TGCAGCGTTGCATCAGGCCAAGAGACCCAGTACTTC. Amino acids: CSVASGQETQYF.

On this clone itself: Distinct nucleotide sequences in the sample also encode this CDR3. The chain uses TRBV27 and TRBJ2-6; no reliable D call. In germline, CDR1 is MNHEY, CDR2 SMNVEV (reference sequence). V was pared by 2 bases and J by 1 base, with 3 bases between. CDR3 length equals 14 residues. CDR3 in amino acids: CASSLGSGANVLTF. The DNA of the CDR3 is TGTGCCAGCAGTTTAGGGTCTGGGGCCAACGTCCTGACTTTC.

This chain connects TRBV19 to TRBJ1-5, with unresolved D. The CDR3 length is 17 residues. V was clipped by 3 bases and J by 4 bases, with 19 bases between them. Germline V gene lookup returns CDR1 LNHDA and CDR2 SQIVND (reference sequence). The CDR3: CASSISSVLVKNQPQHF. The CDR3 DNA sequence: TGTGCCAGTAGTATTTCGTCCGTCCTTGTAAAAAATCAGCCCCAGCATTTT. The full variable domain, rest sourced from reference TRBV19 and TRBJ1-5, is DGGITQSPKYLFRKEGQNVTLSCEQNLNHDAMYWYRQDPGQGLRLIYYSQIVNDFQKGDIAEGYSVSREKKESFPLTVTSAQKNPTAFYLCASSISSVLVKNQPQHFGDGTRLSIL.